This TCR beta chain derives from a study of T cell responses to AZD1222 COVID-19 vaccine. Germline CDR1 reads MNHEY; CDR2 reads SVGAGI. The trim removed 6 bases at V and 8 bases at J, leaving 8 bases unmatched. This CDR3 comprises 14 residues. A word on this clone: Its antigen is unknown.

Study-wide results and limits: Clonal diversity may have been underestimated, and the donors were mostly white British, with more females than males. Baseline seropositivity occurred in only six AZD1222 recipients.

Data came from immunoSEQ multiplex PCR; TCRdb stores just in-frame clones and leaves some out. Of 130,000 or so clones in the sample, approximately 92% were seen once. The TCR originated in an adult who received the AZD1222 COVID-19 vaccine. This chain joins TRBV6-5 and TRBJ2-1; 9 nucleotides agree with TRBD2. The sequencing here drew on peripheral blood, taken 28 days after the second AZD1222 dose. The CDR3 nucleotides read TGTGCCAGCAGCGTAGCGGGGGTTTTGCATGAGCAGTTCTTC. Amino acid sequence: CASSVAGVLHEQFF.